The next 26 T cell receptor beta chains were all read from a single sample in a study of control samples from healthy donors and cancer patients (TCRdb year 2020). Receptors were amplified or captured by the immunoSEQ multiplex PCR assay. As stored in TCRdb, this immuneACCESS dataset retains in-frame rearrangements with V and J assigned. A fraction of the clones does not appear; measured against another copy, unresolved V genes explain less than half of the discrepancy, and the remainder lacks a known reason. The sample records approximately 50,000 clones, 90% to 95% of which are singletons. The top ten clones comprise about 2.4% of the sample. The sample taken for sequencing was blood. The receptor set was obtained from a man aged 25-45 years in good health.

This clone was found once. V usage is TRBV6-1 and J usage is TRBJ2-1, with D tentatively TRBD1 or TRBD2 (5 bases each). V shed 2 bases and J shed 0 bases, with 11 bases lying between them. Germline CDR1 and CDR2: MNHNS and SASEGT. This CDR3 is 16 amino acids long. Here the CDR3 reads CASSEKRGGSYNEQFF. CDR3 DNA: TGTGCCAGCAGTGAAAAGAGGGGTGGCTCCTACAATGAGCAGTTCTTC.

The chain is built from TRBV7-9 and TRBJ2-5, with TRBD2 identical over 7 bases. Germline V CDR1 and CDR2: SEHNR, FQNEAQ (reference sequence). CDR3 length: 15 amino acids. The J segment lost 5 bases and the V segment lost 5 bases, leaving 11 bases of the junction unmatched. This CDR3 is CASSQMMREWETQYF. The CDR3 DNA reads as TGTGCCAGCAGCCAGATGATGCGGGAGTGGGAGACCCAGTACTTC. Full variable domain (remainder filled in from reference TRBV7-9 and TRBJ2-5): DTGVSQNPRHKITKRGQNVTFRCDPISEHNRLYWYRQTLGQGPEFLTYFQNEAQLEKSRLLSDRFSAERPKGSFSTLEIQRTEQGDSAMYLCASSQMMREWETQYFGPGTRLLVL.

The chain carries TRBV3-1 (or the pseudogene TRBV3-2) and TRBJ2-1; TRBD2 might be the D (7 bases). Between the trimmed V and J ends, which lost 4 bases and 0 bases, there was a span of 19 bases. This CDR3 has 18 residues. The germline V gene encodes CDR1 LGHDT and CDR2 YNNKEL (reference sequence). The CDR3 DNA follows: TGTGCCAGCAGCCCAGGGGAGGGAGGAATCTCCTCCTACAATGAGCAGTTCTTC. Its translation is CASSPGEGGISSYNEQFF.

This chain joins TRBV15 and TRBJ1-5; D is perhaps TRBD1 (5 bases). The CDR3 has 15 residues. From germline, CDR1 is LNHNV and CDR2 YYDKDF (reference sequence). Trimming removed 0 bases at V and 5 bases at J, with 11 bases between. CDR3 DNA sequence: TGTGCCACCAGCAGAGATCGGGGGATCCATCAGCCCCAGCATTTT. Translated, it gives CATSRDRGIHQPQHF.

The chain combines TRBV28 with TRBJ2-2, with D perhaps matching TRBD2 (5 bases). The CDR3 consists of 16 residues. Germline CDR1 is MDHEN and CDR2 is SYDVKM. V lost 4 bases, J lost 6 bases, and 18 bases lay in between. CDR3 sequence reads: CASSSHGVGRAGELFF. The CDR3 nucleotides read TGTGCCAGCAGTTCCCACGGGGTAGGACGCGCCGGGGAGCTGTTTTTT.

This sequence joins TRBV5-5 and TRBJ2-7; tentative D call: TRBD2 (6 bases). The CDR3 length is 15 residues. The ends were cut back, 0 bases at V and 0 bases at J, with 10 bases in the middle. CDR1 and CDR2 from the germline V gene are SGHKS and YYEKEE (reference sequence). CDR3 nucleotides: TGTGCCAGCAGCTTGGTAGGGACTTCCTCCTACGAGCAGTACTTC. It encodes CASSLVGTSSYEQYF. Supplemented by reference TRBV5-5 and TRBJ2-7, the full variable domain reads DAGVTQSPTHLIKTRGQQVTLRCSPISGHKSVSWYQQVLGQGPQFIFQYYEKEERGRGNFPDRFSARQFPNYSSELNVNALLLGDSALYLCASSLVGTSSYEQYFGPGTRLTVT.

J is TRBJ2-2 and V is TRBV3-1 (or the pseudogene TRBV3-2); D is unclear. Germline values: CDR1 LGHDT, CDR2 YNNKEL (reference sequence). The CDR3 totals 13 residues. Deletions cut 9 bases from V and 4 bases from J, with 12 bases between. The CDR3 protein is CASTGRRTGELFF. In DNA, the CDR3 is TGTGCCAGTACCGGCAGGCGCACCGGGGAGCTGTTTTTT.

The chain has TRBV28 and TRBJ1-4, with D possibly being TRBD1 (6 bases). CDR3 length: 14 amino acids. Trimming removed 5 bases at V and 4 bases at J, with 11 bases between. The germline gives CDR1 MDHEN, CDR2 SYDVKM. DNA for the CDR3: TGTGCCAGCAGTCCCACAGGGTATAATGAAAAACTGTTTTTT. Translation: CASSPTGYNEKLFF.

V usage is TRBV28 and J usage is TRBJ1-5, with D tentatively TRBD1 (6 bases). Trimming shortened V by 1 base and J by 7 bases, and 14 bases separated the two germline ends. The germline V gene encodes CDR1 MDHEN and CDR2 SYDVKM. The CDR3 covers 15 residues. The CDR3 bases are TGTGCCAGCAGTTTATTTCGGGGGCGGCAACAGCCCCAGCATTTT. The encoded protein is CASSLFRGRQQPQHF.

The rearrangement uses TRBV6-1 and TRBJ2-2; D unresolved. CDR1 and CDR2 from the germline V gene are MNHNS and SASEGT. The CDR3 is 16 amino acids. The germline V and J ends were trimmed by 1 base and 7 bases, with 16 bases remaining between them. Here the CDR3 DNA reads TGTGCCAGCAGTGAAGGAGCTCTAAATACTCACGGGGAGCTGTTTTTT. It specifies CASSEGALNTHGELFF.

V usage is TRBV20-1 and J usage is TRBJ2-7; 7 nucleotides align to TRBD2. V trimming: 3 bases; J trimming: 4 bases; junction bases outside the gene matches: 9. This CDR3 comprises 14 residues. The germline gives CDR1 DFQATT, CDR2 SNEGSKA (reference sequence). The CDR3 protein is CSASLPAGYYEQYF. In nucleotides, the CDR3 is TGCAGTGCTAGTTTACCAGCGGGATATTACGAGCAGTACTTC.

The chain's CDR3 is CASAVAGQGVGELFF. The CDR3 nucleotides read TGTGCCAGCGCCGTAGCGGGACAAGGAGTCGGGGAGCTGTTTTTT. The genes are TRBV6-4 and TRBJ2-2, with 8 bases matching TRBD2. This CDR3 is built from 15 residues. With V trimmed by 8 bases and J by 7 bases, 12 bases remained unmatched. The germline V gene has CDR1 MRHNA and CDR2 SNTAGT.

The chain couples TRBV6-1 to TRBJ1-2, with 11 nucleotides matching TRBD1. The germline gives CDR1 MNHNS, CDR2 SASEGT. The ends lost 1 base at V and 5 bases at J; junction bases unmatched: 3. The CDR3 is made up of 15 amino acids. CDR3 in DNA: TGTGCCAGCAGTGAAGGGACAGGGGGCGCTTATGGCTACACCTTC. Amino acid sequence: CASSEGTGGAYGYTF.

The J gene is TRBJ2-7, the V gene TRBV27; 7 nucleotides align to TRBD2. V was pared by 3 bases and J by 6 bases, with 8 bases of the junction left unmatched. Germline CDR1 MNHEY, CDR2 SMNVEV (reference sequence). CDR3 length: 14 residues. The CDR3 here is CASSFGGSPTEQYF. In DNA form, the CDR3 reads TGTGCCAGCAGTTTCGGCGGGAGTCCTACCGAGCAGTACTTC.

The chain couples TRBV7-8 to TRBJ1-2; 8 positions agree with TRBD1. CDR3 size: 14 residues. Germline assignment: CDR1 SGHVS and CDR2 FQNEAQ. The V segment lost 5 bases and the J segment 2 bases; nucleotides outside the gene matches: 4. The CDR3, as DNA: TGTGCCAGCAGCCCCCGGGACAGGAACTATGGCTACACCTTC. Translation gives CASSPRDRNYGYTF.

The J gene is TRBJ2-4, the V gene TRBV7-2, with D hard to call. The CDR3 spans 13 residues. The germline V and J ends were trimmed by 3 bases and 7 bases, with 10 bases remaining between them. CDR1 is SGHTA, CDR2 FQGNSA, per germline. CDR3 nucleotides: TGTGCCAGCAGCTTGGGCCTCGGGAACATTCAGTACTTC. Translated: CASSLGLGNIQYF.

The gene calls are TRBV2 and TRBJ2-5, with 9 bases matching TRBD2. V shed 1 base and J 2 bases; nucleotides not matched to a gene: 2. This CDR3 has 15 amino acids. The V gene's germline CDR1 is SNHLY and CDR2 FYNNEI. The CDR3 protein is CASSEGLAGQETQYF. In nucleotides, the CDR3 is TGTGCCAGCAGTGAAGGGCTAGCGGGACAAGAGACCCAGTACTTC. The full variable domain, in which reference TRBV2 and TRBJ2-5 provide the parts outside the CDR3, is EPEVTQTPSHQVTQMGQEVILRCVPISNHLYFYWYRQILGQKVEFLVSFYNNEISEKSEIFDDQFSVERPDGSNFTLKIRSTKLEDSAMYFCASSEGLAGQETQYFGPGTRLLVL.

The count of this clone is one. The chain links TRBV4-1 to TRBJ2-2, with a weak D call TRBD1 (5 bases). This CDR3 region has 16 residues. The ends were cut back, 0 bases at V and 5 bases at J, with 13 bases in the middle. Germline V lookup: CDR1 MGHRA, CDR2 YSYEKL. In DNA form, the CDR3 reads TGCGCCAGCAGCCAAGAGAACAGGTTGGGGACCGGGGAGCTGTTTTTT. Translated: CASSQENRLGTGELFF.

The chain links TRBV19 to TRBJ1-5, with D unresolved. V was pared by 5 bases and J by 5 bases, with 7 bases between. The CDR3 is made up of 12 amino acids. CDR1 LNHDA and CDR2 SQIVND come from the germline V gene (reference sequence). DNA for the CDR3: TGTGCCAGTAGTTCCACCTATCAGCCCCAGCATTTT. Translated, it gives CASSSTYQPQHF.

The chain has TRBV4-3 and TRBJ2-5; 12 nucleotides align to TRBD1. This CDR3 has 16 residues. Germline-derived CDR1 and CDR2 are LGHNA and YSLEER. V lost 2 bases to trimming and J lost 5 bases; unmatched junction nucleotides: 6. The CDR3 protein is CASSQLRDRGRETQYF. CDR3 bases: TGCGCCAGCAGCCAACTTCGGGACAGGGGGCGCGAGACCCAGTACTTC.

This clone was recorded a few times. The chain combines TRBV10-3 with TRBJ1-3; tentatively, D is TRBD1 (5 bases). V was trimmed by 2 bases and J by 0 bases, leaving 14 bases between them. Germline CDR1 ENHRY, CDR2 SYGVKD. The CDR3 runs to 17 residues. The CDR3 DNA follows: TGTGCCATCAGTGAGCCGTCAGGGTGGGCCTCTGGAAACACCATATATTTT. Translated: CAISEPSGWASGNTIYF.

V is TRBV6-4 and J is TRBJ2-3; 15 bases are shared with TRBD2. The V gene's germline CDR1 is MRHNA and CDR2 SNTAGT. V shed 11 bases, J shed 1 base, and the junction held 16 bases outside the gene matches. There are 19 residues in the CDR3. In DNA form, the CDR3 reads TGTGCCGGAGCGGATTCGGGGACTAGCGGGAGGCAGGGCACAGATACGCAGTATTTT. Encoded protein: CAGADSGTSGRQGTDTQYF.

The rearrangement uses TRBV9 and TRBJ2-3; 10 bases line up with TRBD2. V lost 2 bases, J lost 4 bases, and 7 bases stayed unmatched. Looked up from germline, CDR1 is SGDLS and CDR2 is YYNGEE. The CDR3 contains 16 residues. CDR3 in DNA: TGTGCCAGCAGCGTCGCTAGCGGGAGCGGCGCAGATACGCAGTATTTT. Encoded protein: CASSVASGSGADTQYF. Full variable domain (outside the CDR3, taken from reference TRBV9 and TRBJ2-3): DSGVTQTPKHLITATGQRVTLRCSPRSGDLSVYWYQQSLDQGLQFLIQYYNGEERAKGNILERFSAQQFPDLHSELNLSSLELGDSALYFCASSVASGSGADTQYFGPGTRLTVL.

The chain has TRBV9 and TRBJ2-7, with a weak D call TRBD2 (5 bases). The CDR3 extends over 14 amino acids. CDR1 and CDR2 (germline): SGDLS, YYNGEE. Trimming removed 4 bases at V and 0 bases at J, with 11 bases between. The CDR3: CASSFSASSYEQYF. CDR3 in DNA: TGTGCCAGCAGCTTTAGCGCCAGCTCCTACGAGCAGTACTTC.

V usage is TRBV13 and J usage is TRBJ2-7; 9 bases map to TRBD2. V gave up 0 bases and J gave up 0 bases; unmatched junction bases: 3. The CDR3 length is 16 residues. CDR1 is PRHDT, CDR2 FYEKMQ, per germline (reference sequence). The CDR3 DNA is TGTGCCAGCAGCTTAGGGACTAGCGGACTCTCCTACGAGCAGTACTTC. Residues: CASSLGTSGLSYEQYF.

The chain's CDR3 is CASSLGVSGNTIYF. DNA of the CDR3: TGTGCCAGCAGCTTGGGAGTCTCTGGAAACACCATATATTTT. The chain links TRBV7-9 to TRBJ1-3, with no clear D. The CDR3 is made up of 14 amino acids. Germline CDR1 reads SEHNR; CDR2 reads FQNEAQ (reference sequence). V lost 3 bases, J lost 0 bases, and 6 bases lay in between.